The 32 T cell receptor beta chains in this list originate from one sample, sequenced in a study of T-cell memory formation after mild COVID-19 (dated by TCRdb to the early 2020s). Receptor libraries were prepared by 5' RACE. The sequencer was an Illumina NovaSeq 6000. TCRdb cleaned the public reads at Q25 with fastp, built clones with MiXCR and kept in-frame beta chains. For every CDR3 protein sequence, its rows merge into one entry that carries the most common genes and DNA. In this sample the table shows some 340,000 distinct CDR3 sequences, 10% to 15% of which occur a single time. The ten largest clones represent about 22% of the sample. What was sequenced was PBMCs or a T cell subset sorted from them (not recorded which). These receptor sequences come from a man in his late teens or twenties who had mild COVID-19 (a few samples of this study predate the infection). The sample titles of this study are shuffled in the database, so cell type and time point are left out; the donor was told from shared clones.

The rearrangement uses TRBV15 and TRBJ1-5, with 7 bases identical to TRBD1. Germline assignment: CDR1 LNHNV and CDR2 YYDKDF (reference sequence). Trimming took 3 bases from V and 3 from J; bases not matched to a gene: 5. This CDR3 contains 15 residues. The CDR3 protein is CATSRVGTANQPQHF. CDR3 nucleotide sequence: TGTGCCACCAGCAGGGTCGGGACAGCCAATCAGCCCCAGCATTTT.

The DNA of the CDR3 is TGTGCCTGGAGTACACGAGGCAGGGGGGGCACTGAAGCTTTCTTT. Amino acids: CAWSTRGRGGTEAFF. The chain uses TRBV30 and TRBJ1-1; TRBD1 agrees at 7 bases. The V segment lost 2 bases and the J segment 4 bases; nucleotides outside the gene matches: 10. The CDR3 loop spans 15 amino acids. The germline V gene encodes CDR1 GTSNPN and CDR2 SVGIG (reference sequence).

The chain is built from TRBV7-2 and TRBJ1-5, with D perhaps TRBD1 (6 bases). V dropped 5 bases and J dropped 0 bases, with 14 bases sitting between them. The CDR3 is 16 amino acids. Germline-derived CDR1 and CDR2 are SGHTA and FQGNSA. CDR3 DNA sequence: TGTGCCAGCAGCCGTGGGACAACCTATAGCAATCAGCCCCAGCATTTT. It yields the protein CASSRGTTYSNQPQHF.

This clonotype came up once. A clone one base away is much larger, so this may be a read error. J is TRBJ2-1 and V is TRBV7-2, with 7 bases identical to TRBD1. CDR3 length: 11 amino acids. Germline CDR1 SGHTA, CDR2 FQGNSA. In DNA form, the CDR3 reads TGTGCCAGCGACAGGGTCGATGAGCGGTTCTTC. It specifies CASDRVDERFF.

The chain joins TRBV5-1 to TRBJ1-1; D is perhaps TRBD1 (6 bases). V dropped 7 bases and J dropped 1 base, with 26 bases sitting between them. Germline V gene sequence: CDR1 SGHRS, CDR2 YFSETQ. The CDR3 covers 18 residues. The CDR3 spells CASAPGRPGVEGNTEAFF. The CDR3 nucleotides are TGCGCCAGCGCCCCCGGAAGACCAGGGGTTGAGGGGAACACTGAAGCTTTCTTT.

This clonotype was seen a handful of times. The chain recombines TRBV11-3 with TRBJ2-3; TRBD2 matches at 12 bases. J lost 5 bases, V lost 5 bases, and 5 bases had no gene match. CDR1 and CDR2 (germline): SGHNT, YENEEA. This CDR3 region has 15 residues. CDR3 nucleotides: TGTGCCAGCAGCGTCGGGACTAGCGGGTTAGATACGCAGTATTTT. Residues: CASSVGTSGLDTQYF.

The chain couples TRBV6-5 to TRBJ2-1; TRBD2 matches 7 bases. Germline CDR1 reads MNHEY; CDR2 reads SVGAGI. The CDR3 length is 15 residues. V lost 2 bases, J lost 5 bases, and 6 bases stayed unmatched. This CDR3 reads CASSYVPGGHNEQFF. Here the CDR3 DNA reads TGTGCCAGCAGTTACGTTCCGGGAGGCCACAATGAGCAGTTCTTC.

This chain links TRBV6-5 with TRBJ1-1; unclear D gene. CDR1 is MNHEY and CDR2 is SVGAGI in the germline V gene. CDR3 length: 13 amino acids. Trimming took 2 bases from V and 2 from J, leaving 6 bases between them. CDR3 sequence (DNA): TGTGCCAGCAGTTACGGGGATAACACTGAAGCTTTCTTT. It encodes CASSYGDNTEAFF.

This clonotype was counted many times. The chain combines TRBV28 with TRBJ2-1; 15 positions agree with TRBD2. V lost 11 bases to trimming and J lost 1 base; unmatched junction nucleotides: 3. The CDR3 has 15 residues. Germline CDR1 MDHEN, CDR2 SYDVKM. In DNA, the CDR3 is TGTGCCGGACTAGCGGGGGGGAGATCCTACAATGAGCAGTTCTTC. Amino acids: CAGLAGGRSYNEQFF.

This clonotype was detected many times. The V call is TRBV7-6, the J call TRBJ2-7; 7 bases line up with TRBD1. The length of the CDR3 is 14 residues. V was pared by 5 bases and J by 4 bases, with 8 bases of the junction left unmatched. Germline CDR1 is SGHVS and CDR2 is FNYEAQ. The CDR3 spells CASSRRDRSYEQYF. Here the CDR3 DNA reads TGTGCCAGCAGCCGCCGGGACAGAAGTTACGAGCAGTACTTC.

This clonotype was counted at least ten times. The genes are TRBV7-9 and TRBJ2-3, with no clear D. V was cut by 5 bases and J by 2 bases, with 11 bases left in between. Germline V CDR1 and CDR2: SEHNR, FQNEAQ (reference sequence). The CDR3 contains 14 residues. CDR3 DNA: TGTGCCAGCAGCCCCTATCTGAACACAGATACGCAGTATTTT. As protein: CASSPYLNTDTQYF.

The chain is built from TRBV4-2 and TRBJ1-1; no clear D. The CDR3 is made up of 13 amino acids. Germline V lookup: CDR1 LGHNA, CDR2 YNFKEQ. The V end was cut by 3 bases, the J end by 6 bases, with 11 bases between. The CDR3 DNA reads TGTGCCAGCAGCCAGCCGGGTTACCCTGAAGCTTTCTTT. This encodes CASSQPGYPEAFF.

This clonotype occurred a few times. V and J are TRBV6-2 or TRBV6-3 and TRBJ1-2; D is ambiguous. The CDR3 totals 12 residues. The germline gives CDR1 MNHEY, CDR2 SVGEGT. V was clipped by 6 bases and J by 4 bases, with 9 bases between them. The CDR3 loop reads CASREEGYGYTF. CDR3 coding DNA: TGTGCCAGCAGAGAAGAAGGCTATGGCTACACCTTC.

The V gene is TRBV5-5, the J gene TRBJ1-1; a weak D match, TRBD1 (5 bases). This CDR3 spans 14 amino acids. Germline assignment: CDR1 SGHKS and CDR2 YYEKEE (reference sequence). The V end was cut by 6 bases, the J end by 1 base, with 13 bases between. CDR3 DNA sequence: TGTGCCAGCAACCAGGGAGGGAGGAACACTGAAGCTTTCTTT. Its translation is CASNQGGRNTEAFF.

CDR3 sequence (DNA): TGTGCCAGCAGTGGGGCCCCCTCGGGCTACACCTTC. Amino acids: CASSGAPSGYTF. The genes are TRBV28 and TRBJ1-2; weak D call: TRBD1 (5 bases). This CDR3 region has 12 residues. V lost 5 bases and J lost 8, with 12 bases in between. In germline, CDR1 is MDHEN, CDR2 SYDVKM.

This clonotype was counted a few times. V and J are TRBV10-2 and TRBJ1-5, with 9 bases lining up with TRBD1. The V gene end was trimmed by 3 bases and the J gene end by 3 bases; junction bases not matched to a gene: 6. The CDR3 totals 16 residues. Looked up from germline, CDR1 is WSHSY and CDR2 is SAAADI. The CDR3 sequence is CASSDPGQGLNQPQHF. In nucleotides, the CDR3 is TGCGCCAGCAGTGACCCCGGACAGGGGCTCAATCAGCCCCAGCATTTT.

This clonotype has a handful of counts. The V gene is TRBV5-1, the J gene TRBJ2-5; D is possibly TRBD2 (6 bases). The germline CDR1 and CDR2 sequences are SGHRS and YFSETQ. CDR3 length: 16 amino acids. Trimming took off 4 bases at V and 1 base at J, with 17 bases between the two ends. CDR3 DNA: TGCGCCAGCAGCCCGTTTTGGCGGGGCCGCCAAGAGACCCAGTACTTC. Its protein is CASSPFWRGRQETQYF.

The chain links TRBV6-5 to TRBJ2-3, with 8 bases fitting TRBD1. Germline V CDR1 and CDR2: MNHEY, SVGAGI. With 10 bases clipped from V and 1 base from J, the junction kept 4 bases outside the gene matches. CDR3 length: 13 amino acids. The CDR3 nucleotides read TGTGCCACCGCGACAGGGGGCACAGATACGCAGTATTTT. This sequence encodes CATATGGTDTQYF.

This clonotype showed up many times. CDR3 residues: CASSLGLAGNNEQFF. In DNA form, the CDR3 reads TGTGCCAGCAGCCTTGGACTAGCGGGGAACAATGAGCAGTTCTTC. This chain uses TRBV7-3 with TRBJ2-1, with 12 bases aligning to TRBD2. This CDR3 comprises 15 residues. Trimming removed 5 bases from V and 5 bases from J; junction bases left unmatched: 4. Germline V CDR1 and CDR2: SGHTA, FQGTGA.

This clonotype has a count of ten or more. The V gene is TRBV7-9, the J gene TRBJ1-1, with D uncertain. This CDR3 has 14 amino acids. Germline V CDR1 and CDR2: SEHNR, FQNEAQ (reference sequence). Trimming shortened V by 5 bases and J by 1 base, and 11 bases separated the two germline ends. The CDR3 reads CASSTVVRNTEAFF. CDR3 sequence (DNA): TGTGCCAGCAGCACGGTGGTACGGAACACTGAAGCTTTCTTT.

This chain uses TRBV7-2 with TRBJ1-6; 7 bases map to TRBD1. The CDR3 length is 15 residues. V lost 3 bases, J lost 2 bases, and 1 base stayed unmatched. The germline V gene encodes CDR1 SGHTA and CDR2 FQGNSA. The CDR3 is CASSFDRAYNSPLHF. CDR3 DNA sequence: TGTGCCAGCAGCTTCGACAGGGCCTATAATTCACCCCTCCACTTT.

In its sample, this clonotype was seen a few times. The chain couples TRBV12-3 or TRBV12-4 to TRBJ1-3; possibly TRBD1 for D (5 bases). Trimming cost V 6 bases and J 2 bases, with 17 bases left between them. The CDR3 has 16 amino acids. The CDR3 protein is CASSPGGGGTGNTIYF. In nucleotides, the CDR3 is TGTGCCAGCAGCCCTGGCGGGGGAGGGACTGGAAACACCATATATTTT.

This clonotype was counted ten times or more. V usage is TRBV20-1 and J usage is TRBJ1-1, with D possibly matching TRBD1 (6 bases). Germline-derived CDR1 and CDR2 are DFQATT and SNEGSKA (reference sequence). Trimming cost V 6 bases and J 1 base, with 9 bases left between them. The CDR3 totals 12 residues. CDR3 nucleotides: TGCAGTGCCCTAGGGGGGAACACTGAAGCTTTCTTT. Translation gives CSALGGNTEAFF.

This clonotype was detected a few times. V gene TRBV15 combines with J gene TRBJ2-1; a possible D gene is TRBD1 (6 bases). The CDR3 covers 14 residues. V dropped 0 bases and J dropped 6 bases, with 9 bases sitting between them. Germline CDR1 is LNHNV and CDR2 is YYDKDF (reference sequence). The CDR3 region has the DNA TGTGCCACCAGCAGAGACAGGGGTATCAATGAGCAGTTCTTC. Translated: CATSRDRGINEQFF.

This rearrangement joins TRBV6-2 or TRBV6-3 to TRBJ1-4; D not certain. This CDR3 is 12 amino acids long. Between the trimmed V and J ends, which lost 0 bases and 13 bases, there was a span of 9 bases. Germline assignment: CDR1 MNHEY and CDR2 SVGEGT. CDR3 DNA sequence: TGTGCCAGCAGTTACTCGACCACGGGACTGTTTTTT. It encodes CASSYSTTGLFF.

This sequence joins TRBV12-3 or TRBV12-4 and TRBJ2-7; D not certain. Trimming pared 3 bases from V and 2 bases from J, leaving 8 bases between. The CDR3 contains 13 residues. CDR3 sequence: CASSFQGPYEQYF. As DNA, the CDR3 is TGTGCCAGCAGTTTTCAAGGGCCCTACGAGCAGTACTTC.

This clonotype has only a few counts. The V and J genes are TRBV7-8 and TRBJ2-5; either TRBD1 or TRBD2 may supply D (5 bases each). Germline V gene sequence: CDR1 SGHVS, CDR2 FQNEAQ. The CDR3 is 14 residues long. V lost 5 bases, J lost 1 base, and 11 bases lay in between. The CDR3 loop reads CASSAAGSQETQYF. The CDR3 nucleotides read TGTGCCAGCAGCGCAGCAGGGAGCCAAGAGACCCAGTACTTC.

The V call is TRBV5-1, the J call TRBJ2-1; D tentatively reads TRBD1 or TRBD2 (5 bases each). Per germline, CDR1 SGHRS and CDR2 YFSETQ. CDR3 length: 16 amino acids. Trimming stripped 5 bases from V and 3 bases from J, with 18 bases between. CDR3 nucleotides: TGCGCCAGCAGTGGGACCGCAAACTCCCTCTACAATGAGCAGTTCTTC. Its translation: CASSGTANSLYNEQFF.

This clonotype was seen repeatedly, ten times or more. The chain is built from TRBV12-5 and TRBJ2-2; D unresolved. From germline, CDR1 is LGHNT and CDR2 FRNRAP. The CDR3 runs to 15 residues. V was trimmed by 5 bases and J by 4 bases, leaving 14 bases between them. CDR3 sequence: CASGPVAAGTGELFF. The CDR3 DNA reads TGTGCTAGTGGTCCCGTGGCGGCCGGCACCGGGGAGCTGTTTTTT.

The chain has TRBV7-3 and TRBJ2-1, with D possibly matching TRBD2 (6 bases). This CDR3 is built from 15 residues. V lost 5 bases to trimming and J lost 10 bases, with 21 bases between them. Germline CDR1 is SGHTA and CDR2 is FQGTGA. Written as DNA, the CDR3 is TGTGCCAGCAGCCTCGAGATCGCGGGGCCCCGGGAGCAGTTCTTC. Residues: CASSLEIAGPREQFF.

This clonotype was seen at least ten times. V is TRBV7-9 and J is TRBJ2-3, with D perhaps matching TRBD1 or TRBD2 (5 bases each). From germline, CDR1 is SEHNR and CDR2 FQNEAQ (reference sequence). The CDR3 runs 15 residues. V was shortened by 5 bases and J by 2 bases, with 14 bases between the two germline ends. In DNA, the CDR3 is TGTGCCAGCAGCCCCCGGGGCAGTTACACAGATACGCAGTATTTT. Translating it yields CASSPRGSYTDTQYF.

A few counts support this clonotype. The rearrangement links TRBV7-8 to TRBJ2-7, with D possibly being TRBD1 (5 bases). Germline V CDR1 and CDR2: SGHVS, FQNEAQ. Trimming shortened V by 1 base and J by 4 bases, and 11 bases separated the two germline ends. The CDR3 consists of 14 residues. Here the CDR3 DNA reads TGTGCCAGCAGCTTAGGTACAGGAGAATACGAGCAGTACGTC. Its protein product is CASSLGTGEYEQYV.